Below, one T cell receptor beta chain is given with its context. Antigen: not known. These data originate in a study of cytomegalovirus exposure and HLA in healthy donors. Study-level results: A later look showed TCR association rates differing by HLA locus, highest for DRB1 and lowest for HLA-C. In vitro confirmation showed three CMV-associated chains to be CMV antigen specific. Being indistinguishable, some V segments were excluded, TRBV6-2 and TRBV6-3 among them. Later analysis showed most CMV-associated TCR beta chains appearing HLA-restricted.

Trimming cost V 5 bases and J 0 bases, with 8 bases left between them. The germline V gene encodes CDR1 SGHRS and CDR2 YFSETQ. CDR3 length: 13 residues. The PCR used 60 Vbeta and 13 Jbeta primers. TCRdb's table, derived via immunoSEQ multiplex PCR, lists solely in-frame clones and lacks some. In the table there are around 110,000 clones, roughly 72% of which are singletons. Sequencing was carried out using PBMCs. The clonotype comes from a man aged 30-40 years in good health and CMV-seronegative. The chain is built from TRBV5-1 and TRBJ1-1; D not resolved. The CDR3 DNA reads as TGCGCCAGCAGTGCGCCGATGAACACTGAAGCTTTCTTT. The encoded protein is CASSAPMNTEAFF.